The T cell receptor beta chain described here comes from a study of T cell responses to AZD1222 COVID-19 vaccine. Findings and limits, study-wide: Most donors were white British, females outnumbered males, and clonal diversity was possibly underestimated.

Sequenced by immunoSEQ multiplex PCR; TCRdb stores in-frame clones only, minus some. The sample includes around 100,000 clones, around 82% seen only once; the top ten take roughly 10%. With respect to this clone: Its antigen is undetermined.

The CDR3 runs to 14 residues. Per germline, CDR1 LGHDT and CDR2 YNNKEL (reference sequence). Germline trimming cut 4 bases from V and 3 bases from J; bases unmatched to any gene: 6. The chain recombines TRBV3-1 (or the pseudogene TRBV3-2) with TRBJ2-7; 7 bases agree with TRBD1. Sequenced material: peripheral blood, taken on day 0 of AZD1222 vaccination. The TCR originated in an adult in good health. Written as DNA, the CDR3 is TGTGCCAGCAGCCCCGGGACAGTCCTCTACGAGCAGTACTTC. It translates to CASSPGTVLYEQYF.